The rows below give T cell receptor beta chains drawn from one sample of a study of T cells in Graves' hyperthyroidism and ophthalmopathy. TCRdb passed the multiplex PCR reads through MiXCR, listing each CDR3 protein once. Of fewer than 600,000 distinct CDR3 sequences listed, around 15% are singletons. Material for sequencing was blood. These receptors originate from a woman aged 40-49 years with Graves' hyperthyroidism. CDR3s include the opening cysteine and the closing phenylalanine or tryptophan. The D gene is left open where the match is weak. Size values are once, few and many counts, or a class for expanded clones, and some rows have none.

CDR3 DNA	CDR3 protein	D gene	clone size	V gene	J gene
TGCAGTGCTAGAGATCATACTGGGGCTGGGGCCAACGTCCTGACTTTC	CSARDHTGAGANVLTF	NA	few	TRBV20-1	TRBJ2-6
TGTGCCAGCAAGGGTTCCACCTACGTGCAGTACTTC	CASKGSTYVQYF	NA	few	TRBV2	TRBJ2-7
TGTGCCAGCAGTCAGACAGAGTACCAAGAGACCCAGTACTTC	CASSQTEYQETQYF	NA	NA	TRBV2	TRBJ2-5
TGCGCCAGCAGCTTTGCCACCGGGACTCAAAACACAGATACGCAGTATTTT	CASSFATGTQNTDTQYF	NA	many	TRBV5-1	TRBJ2-3
TGTGCCAGCAGCCCTACTGACATCATGAACACTGAAGCTTTCTTT	CASSPTDIMNTEAFF	NA	many	TRBV7-6	TRBJ1-1
TGTGCCAGCAGTCCCCAGGTCCGGCATTCACCCCTCCACTTT	CASSPQVRHSPLHF	NA	NA	TRBV12-3/TRBV12-4	TRBJ1-6
TGCAGCTCTGGGACTAGCGGAGGCACAGATACGCAGTATTTT	CSSGTSGGTDTQYF	TRBD2	many	TRBV29-1	TRBJ2-3
TGTGCCAGCAGCAATACTAGCGGGAGTAGAACCGGGGAGCTGTTTTTT	CASSNTSGSRTGELFF	TRBD2	NA	TRBV7-9	TRBJ2-2
TGTGCCAGCAGTCCTCAGGGACTAGGTTACGAGCAGTACTTC	CASSPQGLGYEQYF	TRBD2	NA	TRBV27	TRBJ2-7
TGTGCCAGCAGCCGAAAAGAGAACACTGAAGCTTTCTTT	CASSRKENTEAFF	NA	many	TRBV3-1	TRBJ1-1
TGTGCCTGGAGTGTAGGTCACACTGAAGCTTTCTTT	CAWSVGHTEAFF	NA	many	TRBV30	TRBJ1-1
TGCAGTGCTAGAGACCCGGGAGGACAGTCCTACGAGCAGTACTTC	CSARDPGGQSYEQYF	NA	many	TRBV20-1	TRBJ2-7
TGTGCCAGCATAGGACAGGGGAATTCACCCCTCCACTTT	CASIGQGNSPLHF	TRBD1	many	TRBV2	TRBJ1-6
TGTGCCAGCAGCCTCGACATAACAACCTACGAGCAGTACTTC	CASSLDITTYEQYF	NA	many	TRBV7-2	TRBJ2-7
TGCAGTGGGTTTAGCGGGAGTGTTGTTGACGGAGAGACCCAGTACTTC	CSGFSGSVVDGETQYF	TRBD2	many	TRBV20-1	TRBJ2-5
TGTGCCAGCAGCAGGACTAGCGAGGAGACCCAGTACTTC	CASSRTSEETQYF	TRBD2	many	TRBV7-3	TRBJ2-5
TGTGCCAGCAGCCATCCTTCAGGGGACAGGGGTCGTTCACCCCTCCACTTT	CASSHPSGDRGRSPLHF	TRBD1	few	TRBV3-1	TRBJ1-6
TGTGCCAGCAGTTCCCCCGGAAGGAACATTCAGTACTTC	CASSSPGRNIQYF	NA	many	TRBV28	TRBJ2-4
TGTGCCAGCAGTTACTCGACAGCCTCTAGCGGGGAGCTGTTTTTT	CASSYSTASSGELFF	NA	NA	TRBV6-6	TRBJ2-2
TGTGCCATCAGTGATCCGACTAGGGGTTCCACAGATACGCAGTATTTT	CAISDPTRGSTDTQYF	NA	many	TRBV10-3	TRBJ2-3
TGTGCCAGCAGGTTGAAAGACAATCAGCCCCAGCATTTT	CASRLKDNQPQHF	NA	many	TRBV27	TRBJ1-5
TGTGCCACCAGTGGGACTAGCGGGAGAGGTGAGCAGTTCTTC	CATSGTSGRGEQFF	TRBD2	NA	TRBV24-1	TRBJ2-1
TGTGCCAGCACCATAGGGACAGGGGGCTTCGGCACTGAAGCTTTCTTT	CASTIGTGGFGTEAFF	TRBD1	few	TRBV28	TRBJ1-1
TGCGCCAGCAGCTTGGTAGACAGGTTGGAATACAATGAGCAGTTCTTC	CASSLVDRLEYNEQFF	NA	few	TRBV5-1	TRBJ2-1
TGTGCCAGCAGTTTATCGGGGCAGGACACTGAAGCTTTCTTT	CASSLSGQDTEAFF	NA	many	TRBV28	TRBJ1-1
TGTGCCAGCAGCTCAAACGGACTAGCGGGAGGTGATACGCAGTATTTT	CASSSNGLAGGDTQYF	TRBD2	many	TRBV11-2	TRBJ2-3
TGTGCCAGCAGGTTAGGGTACTCTGGAAACACCATATATTTT	CASRLGYSGNTIYF	NA	few	TRBV28	TRBJ1-3
TGTGCCAGCAGCGGAGGGGTACAGGGCGAGCAGTACTTC	CASSGGVQGEQYF	NA	many	TRBV7-2	TRBJ2-7
TGCAGTGCTAGACAGGAGAATGAAAAACTGTTTTTT	CSARQENEKLFF	NA	few	TRBV20-1	TRBJ1-4
TGTGCCAGCAGCTACAGGGCTGGTGAGACCCAGTACTTC	CASSYRAGETQYF	NA	many	TRBV6-1	TRBJ2-5
TGTGCCGTCATGGGTGGACTAGCGGGAGACACCGGGGAGCTGTTTTTT	CAVMGGLAGDTGELFF	TRBD2	NA	TRBV10-3	TRBJ2-2
TGTGCCAGCAGCTCCGGGACAGGGTTAAGGAGTGGCTACACCTTC	CASSSGTGLRSGYTF	TRBD1	few	TRBV28	TRBJ1-2
TGTGCCAGCAGGAAAGCGGGGGACAATCAGCCCCAGCATTTT	CASRKAGDNQPQHF	NA	many	TRBV28	TRBJ1-5
TGCAGTGCTAGTCCAACTAGCGGCGTTTACAATGAGCAGTTCTTC	CSASPTSGVYNEQFF	TRBD2	NA	TRBV20-1	TRBJ2-1
TGTGCCAGCAGTTTATTTCCGAGGACAGATACGCAGTATTTT	CASSLFPRTDTQYF	NA	many	TRBV28	TRBJ2-3
TGTGCCAGCAGTTTTTCTAGCGGGAGGCTCGGTGAGCAGTTCTTC	CASSFSSGRLGEQFF	TRBD2	many	TRBV28	TRBJ2-1
TGTGCCAGCAGTGGGCAGGGCCCTCCGGGGGAGTTCTTGACAGATACGCAGTATTTT	CASSGQGPPGEFLTDTQYF	NA	many	TRBV28	TRBJ2-3
TGTGCCAGCAGCGATGGGTATGGCTACACCTTC	CASSDGYGYTF	NA	many	TRBV28	TRBJ1-2
TGCAGCGCTAAAGACACCTACGAGCAGTACTTC	CSAKDTYEQYF	NA	NA	TRBV29-1	TRBJ2-7
TGCGCCAGCAGCCCGGGACTAGCGGGAGCTGCTGAGCAGTTCTTC	CASSPGLAGAAEQFF	TRBD2	many	TRBV5-1	TRBJ2-1
TGTGCCAGCAGTTTGGGACAGGGGAATTCACCCCTCCACTTT	CASSLGQGNSPLHF	TRBD1	many	TRBV28	TRBJ1-6
TGTGCCACCAGCAGAGAACTAGCGGGAGCCACCGGGGAGCTGTTTTTT	CATSRELAGATGELFF	TRBD2	NA	TRBV15	TRBJ2-2
TGTGCCAGCAGCTTAGACAGGTCGGACGAGCAGTACTTC	CASSLDRSDEQYF	NA	many	TRBV7-3	TRBJ2-7
TGTGCCAGCACACATAGCATCCGACACAATGAGCAGTTCTTC	CASTHSIRHNEQFF	NA	many	TRBV12-3/TRBV12-4	TRBJ2-1
TGCAGTGCTAGAGAACCGACTAGCGCAACCGGGGAGCTGTTTTTT	CSAREPTSATGELFF	TRBD2	NA	TRBV20-1	TRBJ2-2
TGTGCCAGCAGAAAGACACCCTCGGGGTCCTACGAGCAGTACTTC	CASRKTPSGSYEQYF	NA	NA	TRBV12-3/TRBV12-4	TRBJ2-7
TGTGCCAGCAGTGAAGCAGCAGGGAGCTCCTACGAGCAGTACTTC	CASSEAAGSSYEQYF	NA	NA	TRBV6-1	TRBJ2-7
TGTGCCAGCAGTGAAGCAGGAGGGGGCTATGGGGCCAACGTCCTGACTTTC	CASSEAGGGYGANVLTF	NA	NA	TRBV6-1	TRBJ2-6
TGCGCCAGCAGCTCATCTGGGACGGACTCTGGAAACACCATATATTTT	CASSSSGTDSGNTIYF	NA	NA	TRBV5-1	TRBJ1-3
TGCGCCAGCAGCCAGAATTCTGATACCGGGTTGAACACTGAAGCTTTCTTT	CASSQNSDTGLNTEAFF	NA	NA	TRBV4-1	TRBJ1-1
TGTGCCAGCAGCTTATTCGAGAGCTCTGGAAACACCATATATTTT	CASSLFESSGNTIYF	NA	NA	TRBV7-6	TRBJ1-3
TGTGCCAGCAGTGAGATAATGGACCCGGGTACCAACTATGGCTACACCTTC	CASSEIMDPGTNYGYTF	NA	many	TRBV6-1	TRBJ1-2
TGTGCCAGCACAAGACTAGCGGGCGATTACAATGAGCAGTTCTTC	CASTRLAGDYNEQFF	TRBD2	few	TRBV11-2	TRBJ2-1
TGCAGTGCCCCTCAAGAGGGGTTGAACACTGAAGCTTTCTTT	CSAPQEGLNTEAFF	NA	many	TRBV20-1	TRBJ1-1
TGTGCCAGCAGCGAAGCCCCCGAATTAAATACGCAGTATTTT	CASSEAPELNTQYF	NA	few	TRBV7-9	TRBJ2-3
TGTGCCAGCAATATTCCGGGACAGGGTTACACTGAAGCTTTCTTT	CASNIPGQGYTEAFF	TRBD1	many	TRBV12-3/TRBV12-4	TRBJ1-1
TGTGCCACCAGCAGAAGTCTCCCCAGGGCAGATACGCAGTATTTT	CATSRSLPRADTQYF	NA	few	TRBV15	TRBJ2-3
TGTGCCAGCCGACAGAGTACGGCCCCAAGGCACACTGAAGCTTTCTTT	CASRQSTAPRHTEAFF	NA	many	TRBV6-1	TRBJ1-1
TGTGCCAGCATATTAGTTCACGGGACAGGGGTGCCAGATTTTAGAAACACCATATATTTT	CASILVHGTGVPDFRNTIYF	TRBD1	many	TRBV28	TRBJ1-3
TGTGCCAGTAGCATGGACAGGGAGGGAACTGAAGCTTTCTTT	CASSMDREGTEAFF	TRBD1	NA	TRBV19	TRBJ1-1